Listed below are T cell receptor beta chains from one sample, sequenced in a study of metastatic and nonmetastatic thyroid tumors. TCRdb redid the clone calls on the PCR reads using MiXCR. The sample has 13,000 or so clones, 30% to 35% seen once. The sequencing input was tumor tissue. Receptors originate from a male donor with papillary thyroid cancer or a benign thyroid nodule (not recorded which). Some clones in this sample may be carry-over from other donors' samples. Both conserved end residues are part of each CDR3. The D gene is left open where the match is weak. Part of the rows lack a size; the others show once, few, many or a class for expanded clones.

clone size: NA
V gene: TRBV28
D gene: NA
J gene: TRBJ2-1
CDR3 protein: CASFRDGYNEQFF
CDR3 DNA: TGTGCCAGCTTTAGAGACGGGTACAATGAGCAGTTCTTC

clone size: NA
V gene: TRBV6-2/TRBV6-3
D gene: NA
J gene: TRBJ2-2
CDR3 protein: CASRTRSRNTGELFF
CDR3 DNA: TGTGCCAGCAGGACCAGGAGCAGAAACACCGGGGAGCTGTTTTTT

clone size: medium-sized
V gene: TRBV15
D gene: TRBD1
J gene: TRBJ2-7
CDR3 protein: CATSIDRGREQYF
CDR3 DNA: TGTGCCACCAGCATAGACAGGGGCCGAGAGCAGTACTTC

clone size: few
V gene: TRBV6-1
D gene: TRBD1
J gene: TRBJ2-7
CDR3 protein: CASSDRNRGHEQYF
CDR3 DNA: TGTGCCAGCAGTGATAGGAACAGGGGGCACGAGCAGTACTTC

clone size: few
V gene: TRBV12-3/TRBV12-4
D gene: TRBD1
J gene: TRBJ1-1
CDR3 protein: CASSIHGTGDEAFF
CDR3 DNA: TGTGCCAGCAGCATACACGGGACAGGGGACGAAGCTTTCTTT

clone size: NA
V gene: TRBV28
D gene: NA
J gene: TRBJ2-1
CDR3 protein: CASSSLGVGVLGDEQFF
CDR3 DNA: TGTGCCAGCAGTTCACTAGGGGTGGGAGTCCTTGGCGATGAGCAGTTCTTC

clone size: NA
V gene: TRBV27
D gene: TRBD2
J gene: TRBJ2-7
CDR3 protein: CASRGGRAAYEQYF
CDR3 DNA: TGTGCCAGCAGGGGCGGGAGGGCCGCCTACGAGCAGTACTTC

clone size: few
V gene: TRBV6-2/TRBV6-3
D gene: NA
J gene: TRBJ2-7
CDR3 protein: CASSSLAHYEQYF
CDR3 DNA: TGTGCCAGCAGTTCACTAGCACACTACGAGCAGTACTTC

clone size: NA
V gene: TRBV11-1
D gene: NA
J gene: TRBJ2-1
CDR3 protein: CASSPSSGEQVPCEQFF
CDR3 DNA: TGTGCCAGCAGCCCTTCCTCAGGCGAGCAGGTTCCTTGTGAGCAGTTCTTC

clone size: NA
V gene: TRBV6-1
D gene: TRBD1
J gene: TRBJ2-5
CDR3 protein: CASNDRAQETQYF
CDR3 DNA: TGTGCCAGCAATGACAGGGCGCAAGAGACCCAGTACTTC

clone size: medium-sized
V gene: TRBV20-1
D gene: NA
J gene: TRBJ2-7
CDR3 protein: CSAFNNEQYF
CDR3 DNA: TGCAGTGCTTTCAATAACGAGCAGTACTTC

clone size: many
V gene: TRBV7-2
D gene: TRBD2
J gene: TRBJ2-5
CDR3 protein: CASSPGTSGSRETQYF
CDR3 DNA: TGTGCCAGCAGCCCAGGGACTAGCGGGAGCCGGGAGACCCAGTACTTC

clone size: few
V gene: TRBV29-1
D gene: TRBD1
J gene: TRBJ2-1
CDR3 protein: CSVRAGGNEQFF
CDR3 DNA: TGCAGCGTTCGAGCAGGGGGCAATGAGCAGTTCTTC

clone size: NA
V gene: TRBV6-5
D gene: NA
J gene: TRBJ1-1
CDR3 protein: CASSYSPAPGDTEAFF
CDR3 DNA: TGTGCCAGCAGTTACTCCCCAGCCCCCGGGGACACTGAAGCTTTCTTT

clone size: few
V gene: TRBV19
D gene: NA
J gene: TRBJ2-7
CDR3 protein: CASSLNYEQYF
CDR3 DNA: TGTGCCAGTAGTCTTAACTACGAGCAGTACTTC

clone size: NA
V gene: TRBV7-8
D gene: NA
J gene: TRBJ1-2
CDR3 protein: CASSPRRDGHNYGYTF
CDR3 DNA: TGTGCCAGCAGTCCCCGCCGGGACGGCCATAACTATGGCTACACCTTC

clone size: medium-sized
V gene: TRBV7-8
D gene: NA
J gene: TRBJ2-2
CDR3 protein: CASSLGQAVTGELFF
CDR3 DNA: TGTGCCAGCAGCTTAGGCCAGGCAGTCACCGGGGAGCTGTTTTTT

clone size: NA
V gene: TRBV7-2
D gene: TRBD2
J gene: TRBJ2-7
CDR3 protein: CASSLLAGGQEQYF
CDR3 DNA: TGTGCCAGCAGCTTACTAGCGGGAGGTCAAGAGCAGTACTTC

clone size: NA
V gene: TRBV11-2
D gene: NA
J gene: TRBJ2-3
CDR3 protein: CASSLVEPHRLTDTQYF
CDR3 DNA: TGTGCCAGCAGCTTAGTTGAGCCACACCGTCTCACAGATACGCAGTATTTT

clone size: few
V gene: TRBV11-2
D gene: TRBD2
J gene: TRBJ2-1
CDR3 protein: CASSLSPSGAYNEQFF
CDR3 DNA: TGTGCCAGCAGCTTATCCCCTAGCGGGGCCTACAATGAGCAGTTCTTC

clone size: NA
V gene: TRBV7-8
D gene: TRBD1
J gene: TRBJ1-5
CDR3 protein: CASSSLGTDQPQHF
CDR3 DNA: TGTGCCAGCAGCTCTCTGGGGACAGATCAGCCCCAGCATTTT

clone size: once
V gene: TRBV7-2
D gene: NA
J gene: TRBJ1-2
CDR3 protein: CASSPAEGGWSGYTF
CDR3 DNA: TGTGCCAGCAGCCCAGCCGAGGGGGGCTGGAGTGGCTACACCTTC

clone size: many
V gene: TRBV9
D gene: TRBD2
J gene: TRBJ2-2
CDR3 protein: CASSYGLAGVGELFF
CDR3 DNA: TGTGCCAGCAGCTACGGACTAGCGGGAGTCGGGGAGCTGTTTTTT

clone size: few
V gene: TRBV6-2/TRBV6-3
D gene: TRBD1
J gene: TRBJ1-2
CDR3 protein: CASSPDRDRGRNYGYTF
CDR3 DNA: TGTGCCAGCAGTCCTGACCGGGACAGGGGGAGGAACTATGGCTACACCTTC

clone size: NA
V gene: TRBV11-3
D gene: TRBD2
J gene: TRBJ2-7
CDR3 protein: CASSRPSGRGPYEQYF
CDR3 DNA: TGTGCCAGCAGCCGACCTAGCGGGAGGGGTCCATACGAGCAGTACTTC

clone size: NA
V gene: TRBV30
D gene: NA
J gene: TRBJ2-7
CDR3 protein: CAWSASLYEQYF
CDR3 DNA: TGTGCCTGGAGTGCCTCACTTTACGAGCAGTACTTC